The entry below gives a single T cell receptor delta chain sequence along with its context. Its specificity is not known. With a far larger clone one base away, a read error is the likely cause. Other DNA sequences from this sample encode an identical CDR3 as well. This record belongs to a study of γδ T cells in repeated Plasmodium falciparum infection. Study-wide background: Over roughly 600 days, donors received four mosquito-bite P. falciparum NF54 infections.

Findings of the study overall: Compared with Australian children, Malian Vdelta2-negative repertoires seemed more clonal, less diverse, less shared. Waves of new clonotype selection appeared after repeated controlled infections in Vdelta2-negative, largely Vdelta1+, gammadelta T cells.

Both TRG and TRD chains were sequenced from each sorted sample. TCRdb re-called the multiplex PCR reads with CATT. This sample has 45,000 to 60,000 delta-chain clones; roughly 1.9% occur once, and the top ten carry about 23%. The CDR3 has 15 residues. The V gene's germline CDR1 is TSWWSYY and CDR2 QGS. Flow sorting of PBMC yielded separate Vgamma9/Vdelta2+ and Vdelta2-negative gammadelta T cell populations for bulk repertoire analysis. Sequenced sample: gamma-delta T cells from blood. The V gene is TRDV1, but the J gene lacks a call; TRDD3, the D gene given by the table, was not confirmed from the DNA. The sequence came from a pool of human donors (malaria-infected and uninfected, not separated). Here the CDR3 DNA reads TGTGCTCTTGGGTCGTCCGGGGGATCTACCGATAAGCTCATCTTT. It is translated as CALGSSGGSTDKLIF.